This T cell receptor (beta chain) derives from a study of CXCR3-negative and CXCR3-positive naive CD8 T cells. Study conclusions and caveats: A higher hydrophobicity marked the TRB CDR3s of CXCR3-positive naive cells versus CXCR3-negative naive cells.

Germline V gene sequence: CDR1 SQVTM, CDR2 ANQGSEA. CDR3 length equals 12 residues. 5' RACE with UMI labels generated the TRB cDNA libraries. Reprocessing the 5' RACE reads, TCRdb reports a single entry for every CDR3 protein and omits DNA. This sample contains some 110,000 distinct CDR3 sequences. For this clonotype: The antigen is not known.

J is TRBJ2-7 and V is TRBV29-1; absent DNA, TCRdb's TRBD1 call cannot be checked. Sequenced material: naive CXCR3+ CD8+ T cells from blood. Regarding subset: CD45RO-CCR7+CD27+CD95- naive CD8+ T cells expressing CXCR3 (TNR3+). This clonotype originated in a human donor in good health. Some clones in this sample may be carry-over from other donors' samples. CDR3 amino acids: CSVRTSTYEQYF.